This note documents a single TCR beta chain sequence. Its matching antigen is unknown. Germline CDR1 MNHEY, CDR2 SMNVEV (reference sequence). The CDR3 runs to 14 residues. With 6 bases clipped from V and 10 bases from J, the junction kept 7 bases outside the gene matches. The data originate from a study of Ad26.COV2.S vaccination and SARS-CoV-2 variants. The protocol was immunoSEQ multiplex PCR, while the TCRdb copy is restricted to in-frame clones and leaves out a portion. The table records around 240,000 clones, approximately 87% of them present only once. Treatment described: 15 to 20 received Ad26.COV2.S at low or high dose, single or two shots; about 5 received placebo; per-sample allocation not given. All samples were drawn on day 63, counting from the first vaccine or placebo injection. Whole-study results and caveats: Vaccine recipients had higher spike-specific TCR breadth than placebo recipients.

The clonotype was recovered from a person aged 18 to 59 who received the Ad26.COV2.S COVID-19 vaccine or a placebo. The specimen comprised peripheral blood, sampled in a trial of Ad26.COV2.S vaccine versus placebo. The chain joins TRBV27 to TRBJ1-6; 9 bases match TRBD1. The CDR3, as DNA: TGTGCCAGCAGCCGTAGACAGGGGGGCTCACCCCTCCACTTT. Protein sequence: CASSRRQGGSPLHF.